This TCR beta chain was found in a study of T cells after yellow fever vaccination. 5'RACE template switching generated TCR cDNA, adding a universal primer site and UMIs. TCRdb recomputed calls from the 5' RACE reads with MiXCR, one row per CDR3 protein. The repertoire consists of a few hundred thousand distinct CDR3 sequences, with 15% to 20% occurring once and the leading ten covering roughly an eighth. Germline V gene lookup returns CDR1 SGHRS and CDR2 YFSETQ. The length of the CDR3 is 14 residues. The J segment lost 5 bases and the V segment lost 4 bases, leaving 7 bases of the junction unmatched. Findings and limits, study-wide: Subsequent booster samples again held most clones from primary vaccination (around 96% CD4, 85% to 90% CD8). Of the clonotypes, a small share occurred in both CD4 and CD8 compartments.

This clonotype has a handful of counts. The antigen remains unidentified. This sequence joins TRBV5-1 and TRBJ2-7, with 9 nucleotides matching TRBD1. This clonotype was sampled from a young man who received the YFV17D yellow fever vaccine. This material consisted of PBMCs, taken 15 days after the yellow fever booster vaccination. The CDR3 protein is CASSPGTGKDEQYF. The CDR3 bases are TGCGCCAGCAGCCCAGGGACAGGGAAGGACGAGCAGTACTTC.